The 23 T cell receptor beta chains reported below all come from one sample, sequenced in a study of blood T cell repertoires in COVID-19. TCRdb keeps only in-frame clones here, not all; method: immunoSEQ multiplex PCR. The data contain about 240,000 clones, roughly 86% of them singletons. Sequenced: peripheral blood. Receptors originate from a man between 50 and 59 years old with acute or convalescent COVID-19.

The rearrangement uses TRBV19 and TRBJ1-2, with a possible D match to TRBD1 (6 bases). The CDR3 spans 15 residues. In germline, CDR1 is LNHDA, CDR2 SQIVND (reference sequence). Trimming pared 5 bases from V and 0 bases from J, leaving 13 bases between. This chain's CDR3 is CASSPGQLTNYGYTF. For the CDR3, the DNA is TGTGCCAGTAGTCCCGGACAGCTGACTAACTATGGCTACACCTTC.

The CDR3 here is CASSLGGHSTDTQYF. Written as DNA, the CDR3 is TGCGCCAGCAGCCTAGGCGGGCACAGCACAGATACGCAGTATTTT. J is TRBJ2-3 and V is TRBV4-1; maybe TRBD2 (5 bases). This CDR3 comprises 15 residues. Germline CDR1 reads MGHRA; CDR2 reads YSYEKL. V was cut by 4 bases and J by 0 bases, with 11 bases left in between.

The chain recombines TRBV5-4 with TRBJ2-3; tentative D call: TRBD2 (7 bases). The CDR3 is 11 amino acids. CDR1 and CDR2 (germline): SGHNT, YYREEE (reference sequence). The germline V and J ends were trimmed by 3 bases and 14 bases, with 13 bases remaining between them. The CDR3 nucleotides are TGTGCCAGCAGCTCGGGGGGCCCCCTGTATTTT. It yields the protein CASSSGGPLYF.

The V call is TRBV9, the J call TRBJ1-5, with D possibly matching TRBD1 (6 bases). The length of the CDR3 is 16 residues. Germline CDR1 reads SGDLS; CDR2 reads YYNGEE. The germline V and J ends were trimmed by 7 bases and 0 bases, with 17 bases remaining between them. The CDR3 here is CASPVAGVLSNQPQHF. Written as DNA, the CDR3 is TGTGCCAGCCCCGTGGCAGGGGTCCTTAGCAATCAGCCCCAGCATTTT.

This sequence joins TRBV11-3 and TRBJ2-2, with 7 positions matching TRBD2. The germline V gene has CDR1 SGHNT and CDR2 YENEEA. V was pared by 5 bases and J by 0 bases, with 3 bases of the junction left unmatched. The CDR3 sequence is 15 residues long. The DNA of the CDR3 is TGTGCCAGCAGCCTCGGACTAGCGAACACCGGGGAGCTGTTTTTT. It is translated as CASSLGLANTGELFF.

The V and J genes are TRBV29-1 and TRBJ2-7, with D unresolved. The CDR3 is 15 residues long. The germline CDR1 and CDR2 sequences are SQVTM and ANQGSEA. Trimming took off 2 bases at V and 3 bases at J, with 17 bases between the two ends. The CDR3 sequence: CSVEFSSTPDYEQYF. The CDR3 region has the DNA TGCAGCGTTGAATTCTCCTCGACTCCTGACTACGAGCAGTACTTC.

The V and J genes are TRBV28 and TRBJ2-5; a weak D match, TRBD2 (5 bases). The CDR3 totals 11 residues. The V end was cut by 4 bases, the J end by 5 bases, with 5 bases between. From germline, CDR1 is MDHEN and CDR2 SYDVKM. CDR3 protein: CASSWRETQYF. CDR3 nucleotide sequence: TGTGCCAGCAGTTGGAGGGAGACCCAGTACTTC.

The V gene is TRBV7-3, the J gene TRBJ2-3, with TRBD1 identical over 9 bases. CDR1 is SGHTA and CDR2 is FQGTGA in the germline V gene. The CDR3 covers 15 residues. The V segment lost 5 bases and the J segment 5 bases; nucleotides outside the gene matches: 8. The CDR3 region has the DNA TGTGCCAGCAGCGCGACAGGGGGAGAACGAGATACGCAGTATTTT. It codes for CASSATGGERDTQYF.

This chain uses TRBV4-1 with TRBJ2-2; D is undetermined. The V end was cut by 0 bases, the J end by 3 bases, with 5 bases between. CDR1 and CDR2 (germline): MGHRA, YSYEKL. CDR3 length equals 14 residues. CDR3 protein: CASSQDPHTGELFF. The CDR3 nucleotides are TGCGCCAGCAGCCAAGATCCTCACACCGGGGAGCTGTTTTTT.

The rearrangement links TRBV3-1 (or the pseudogene TRBV3-2) to TRBJ1-2; 8 nucleotides agree with TRBD1. V trimming: 2 bases; J trimming: 3 bases; junction bases outside the gene matches: 2. This CDR3 comprises 14 residues. Germline V lookup: CDR1 LGHDT, CDR2 YNNKEL (reference sequence). The CDR3 region is CASSQTQGDYGYTF. The CDR3 nucleotides are TGTGCCAGCAGCCAAACACAGGGGGACTATGGCTACACCTTC.

This clone was observed a single time. The chain is built from TRBV19 and TRBJ2-4; D is perhaps TRBD1 (6 bases). CDR1 is LNHDA and CDR2 is SQIVND in the germline V gene (reference sequence). The V and J ends lost 10 bases and 0 bases respectively, with 13 bases between them. This CDR3 has 14 residues. This chain's CDR3 is CATGQNTAKNIQYF. CDR3 in DNA: TGTGCCACCGGACAGAACACAGCCAAAAACATTCAGTACTTC.

This clone came up a few times. This rearrangement joins TRBV14 to TRBJ1-1; 11 bases line up with TRBD1. This CDR3 is built from 14 residues. The V gene end was trimmed by 3 bases and the J gene end by 8 bases; junction bases not matched to a gene: 5. Germline CDR1 SGHDN, CDR2 FVKESK. This CDR3 is CASSQDRGRGEAFF. The CDR3 nucleotides read TGTGCCAGCAGCCAGGACAGGGGGCGAGGCGAAGCTTTCTTT. The full variable domain, its missing parts supplied by reference TRBV14 and TRBJ1-1, is EAGVTQFPSHSVIEKGQTVTLRCDPISGHDNLYWYRRVMGKEIKFLLHFVKESKQDESGMPNNRFLAERTGGTYSTLKVQPAELEDSGVYFCASSQDRGRGEAFFGQGTRLTVV.

The chain employs TRBV3-1 (or the pseudogene TRBV3-2) and TRBJ2-3; 7 bases match TRBD1. CDR3 length equals 15 residues. The germline V gene has CDR1 LGHDT and CDR2 YNNKEL (reference sequence). The J segment lost 6 bases and the V segment lost 5 bases, leaving 11 bases of the junction unmatched. This CDR3 is CASSSHRGLFDTQYF. The CDR3 bases are TGTGCCAGCAGCAGCCACAGGGGTCTTTTTGATACGCAGTATTTT.

J is TRBJ1-4 and V is TRBV11-3, with no clear D. Trimming took off 1 base at V and 0 bases at J, with 6 bases between the two ends. Germline values: CDR1 SGHNT, CDR2 YENEEA. The CDR3 has 15 amino acids. The CDR3 protein is CASSLGLATNEKLFF. The CDR3 DNA reads as TGTGCCAGCAGCTTAGGACTTGCAACTAATGAAAAACTGTTTTTT.

The CDR3 bases are TGTGCCAGCAGTGAGACAGTCTACGAGCAGTACTTC. Residues: CASSETVYEQYF. The chain recombines TRBV6-1 with TRBJ2-7; D is possibly TRBD1 (5 bases). Germline CDR1 and CDR2: MNHNS and SASEGT. The CDR3 totals 12 residues. Trimming took off 3 bases at V and 3 bases at J, with 6 bases between the two ends.

CDR3 sequence: CASSPSGGPNEKLFF. The CDR3 nucleotides are TGTGCCAGCTCACCATCGGGAGGGCCTAATGAAAAACTGTTTTTT. The V call is TRBV18, the J call TRBJ1-4, with D unclear. CDR1 is KGHSH, CDR2 LQKENI, per germline. The V end was cut by 2 bases, the J end by 3 bases, with 10 bases between. The CDR3 loop spans 15 amino acids.

The genes are TRBV10-3 and TRBJ2-1, with D possibly TRBD2 on 5 matching bases. Per germline, CDR1 ENHRY and CDR2 SYGVKD. The length of the CDR3 is 14 residues. Deletions cut 1 base from V and 6 bases from J, with 10 bases between. CDR3 DNA sequence: TGTGCCATCAGTGAGTTGTCTACTAGCAATGAGCAGTTCTTC. Amino acids: CAISELSTSNEQFF.

The chain links TRBV20-1 to TRBJ2-7, with D possibly being TRBD1 (6 bases). V was clipped by 3 bases and J by 7 bases, with 13 bases between them. CDR3 length: 12 amino acids. In germline, CDR1 is DFQATT, CDR2 SNEGSKA (reference sequence). This CDR3 reads CSASQGSREQYF. The CDR3 bases are TGCAGTGCTAGTCAGGGGTCCCGGGAGCAGTACTTC.

V is TRBV24-1 and J is TRBJ1-2, with D perhaps matching TRBD1 (5 bases). Germline V gene lookup returns CDR1 KGHDR and CDR2 SFDVKD. The CDR3 is 15 amino acids. V was trimmed by 5 bases and J by 0 bases, leaving 12 bases between them. The CDR3 is CATSGTGGANYGYTF. In DNA form, the CDR3 reads TGTGCCACCAGTGGAACGGGAGGGGCTAACTATGGCTACACCTTC.

The rearrangement links TRBV18 to TRBJ2-1; D gene uncertain. Per germline, CDR1 KGHSH and CDR2 LQKENI. This CDR3 has 13 amino acids. V lost 5 bases and J lost 10, with 15 bases in between. CDR3 bases: TGTGCCAGCTCAGGCGCACAGAACAGAGAGCAGTTCTTC. Its translation: CASSGAQNREQFF.

The chain combines TRBV4-1 with TRBJ1-2, with 8 nucleotides matching TRBD1. Per the germline V gene, CDR1 is MGHRA and CDR2 is YSYEKL. Losses at the gene ends were 4 bases for V and 8 bases for J; bases not matched to a gene: 12. CDR3 length: 15 amino acids. CDR3 protein: CASSPRPDRVHGYTF. CDR3 coding DNA: TGCGCCAGCAGCCCACGGCCGGACAGGGTACACGGCTACACCTTC.

The rearrangement joins TRBV6-2 or TRBV6-3 to TRBJ1-2; possibly TRBD1 for D (6 bases). V lost 5 bases and J lost 7, with 14 bases in between. This CDR3 comprises 13 residues. Looked up from germline, CDR1 is MNHEY and CDR2 is SVGEGT. CDR3 bases: TGTGCCAGCAGTGCCCGGACAGCAAGTGGCTACACCTTC. Amino acid sequence: CASSARTASGYTF.

The V gene is TRBV19, the J gene TRBJ1-3; possibly TRBD1 for D (6 bases). This CDR3 has 15 residues. The germline V gene encodes CDR1 LNHDA and CDR2 SQIVND (reference sequence). V was cut by 8 bases and J by 0 bases, with 14 bases left in between. This chain's CDR3 is CASGRQANSGNTIYF. CDR3 in DNA: TGTGCCAGTGGAAGACAGGCAAACTCTGGAAACACCATATATTTT.